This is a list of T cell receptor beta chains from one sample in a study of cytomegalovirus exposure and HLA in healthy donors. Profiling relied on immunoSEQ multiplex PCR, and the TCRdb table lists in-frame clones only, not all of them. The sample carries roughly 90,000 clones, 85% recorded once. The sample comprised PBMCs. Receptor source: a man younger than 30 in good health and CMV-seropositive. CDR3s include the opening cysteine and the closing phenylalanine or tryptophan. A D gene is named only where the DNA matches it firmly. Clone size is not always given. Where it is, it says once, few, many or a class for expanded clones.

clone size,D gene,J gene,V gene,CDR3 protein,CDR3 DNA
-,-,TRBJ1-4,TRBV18,CASSPVGASGEKLFF,TGTGCCAGCTCACCAGTTGGGGCCTCGGGTGAAAAACTGTTTTTT
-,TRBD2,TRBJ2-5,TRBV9,CASSVTSGRAWETQYF,TGTGCCAGCAGCGTGACTAGCGGGAGGGCCTGGGAGACCCAGTACTTC
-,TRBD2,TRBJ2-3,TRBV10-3,CAISFGLAGVDTQYF,TGTGCCATCAGCTTCGGACTAGCGGGAGTAGATACGCAGTATTTT
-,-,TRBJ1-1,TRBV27,CASSGGWGEAFF,TGTGCCAGCTCTGGGGGGTGGGGTGAAGCTTTCTTT
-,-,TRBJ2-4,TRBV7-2,CASSPQVAGKNIQYF,TGTGCCAGCAGCCCCCAAGTGGCGGGCAAAAACATTCAGTACTTC
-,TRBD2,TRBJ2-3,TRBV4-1,CASSQDPRLAGTTDTQYF,TGCGCCAGCAGCCAAGATCCTAGACTAGCGGGGACCACAGATACGCAGTATTTT
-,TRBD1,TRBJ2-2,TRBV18,CASSIISGTGTTGELFF,TGTGCCAGCTCCATCATCTCCGGGACAGGGACTACCGGGGAGCTGTTTTTT
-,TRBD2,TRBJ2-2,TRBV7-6,CASSLTGGPGELFF,TGTGCCAGCAGCTTAACGGGAGGGCCCGGGGAGCTGTTTTTT
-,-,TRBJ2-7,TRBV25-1,CATQGEVFRPPYEQYF,TGTGCCACCCAGGGGGAGGTCTTCAGGCCCCCCTACGAGCAGTACTTC
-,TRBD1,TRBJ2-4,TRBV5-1,CASSTRQGPFIKNIQYF,TGCGCCAGCAGCACCCGACAGGGCCCCTTCATCAAAAACATTCAGTACTTC
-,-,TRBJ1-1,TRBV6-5,CASSPPGRRSEAFF,TGTGCCAGCAGCCCCCCAGGGCGTCGTTCTGAAGCTTTCTTT
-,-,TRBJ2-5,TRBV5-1,CASSGDWRETQYF,TGCGCCAGCAGCGGGGACTGGCGAGAGACCCAGTACTTC
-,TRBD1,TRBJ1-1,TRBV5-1,CASSLEGAAMNTEAFF,TGCGCCAGCAGCTTGGAGGGGGCAGCCATGAACACTGAAGCTTTCTTT
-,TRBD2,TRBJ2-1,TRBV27,CASSGGLAGGKNYNEQFF,TGTGCCAGCAGTGGAGGACTAGCGGGAGGGAAAAACTACAATGAGCAGTTCTTC
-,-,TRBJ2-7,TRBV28,CASSFSGAYEQYF,TGTGCCAGCAGTTTTTCAGGGGCCTACGAGCAGTACTTC
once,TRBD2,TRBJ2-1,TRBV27,CASSISPPLAGEDNEQFF,TGTGCCAGCAGTATCAGCCCGCCCCTAGCGGGGGAAGACAATGAGCAGTTCTTC
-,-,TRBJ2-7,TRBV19,CASSIGLFARSYEQYF,TGTGCCAGTAGTATCGGACTATTTGCGCGGTCCTACGAGCAGTACTTC
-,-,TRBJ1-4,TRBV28,CASSPYPPARNEKLFF,TGTGCCAGCAGTCCATACCCCCCCGCGAGAAATGAAAAACTGTTTTTT
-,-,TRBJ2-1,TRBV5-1,CASSSQNYNEQFF,TGCGCCAGCAGCTCCCAGAACTACAATGAGCAGTTCTTC
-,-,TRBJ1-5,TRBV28,CASSPVGNQPQHF,TGTGCCAGCAGTCCGGTGGGCAATCAGCCCCAGCATTTT
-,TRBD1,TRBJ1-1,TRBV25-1,CASSGPGTGLYTEAFF,TGTGCCAGCAGTGGCCCAGGGACAGGGTTGTACACTGAAGCTTTCTTT
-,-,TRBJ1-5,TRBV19,CASSLRNQPQHF,TGTGCCAGTAGTTTACGGAATCAGCCCCAGCATTTT
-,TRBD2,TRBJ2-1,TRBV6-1,CASSEQLAGDNEQFF,TGTGCCAGCAGTGAACAGCTAGCGGGGGACAATGAGCAGTTCTTC
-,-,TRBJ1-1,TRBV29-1,CSVGGGVGLSYTEAFF,TGCAGCGTGGGGGGAGGAGTTGGCCTCTCGTACACTGAAGCTTTCTTT
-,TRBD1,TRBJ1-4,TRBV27,CASSLLGTGGEKLFF,TGTGCCAGCAGTTTATTGGGGACAGGTGGAGAAAAACTGTTTTTT
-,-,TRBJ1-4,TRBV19,CASTEDRLNEKLFF,TGTGCCAGTACCGAAGACAGGCTTAATGAAAAACTGTTTTTT
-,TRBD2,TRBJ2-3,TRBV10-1,CARRTSGRTDTQYF,TGCGCCAGAAGGACTAGCGGGAGGACAGATACGCAGTATTTT